This TCR beta chain was identified in a study of chemoradiotherapy in HPV16-positive cancers. About the study: Candidate HPV-specific clones and shared TCR motifs came from a couple of HPV16-positive patients. Study-wide results and limits: The functional HPV-specific definition rests on just a couple of HPV16-positive patients. HPV-responsive T-cell expansion during chemoradiotherapy was linked to improved recurrence-free survival in HPV16-positive patients.

In its sample, this clone was seen once. Its antigen is unidentified. The germline V gene has CDR1 LNHDA and CDR2 SQIVND (reference sequence). CDR3 size: 13 residues. V was shortened by 7 bases and J by 0 bases, with 7 bases between the two germline ends. This table comes from immunoSEQ multiplex PCR, and its TCRdb copy is limited to in-frame clones, with some not included. The repertoire has approximately 14,000 clones, around 74% of them found once; the top ten carry less than 1.5%. The rearrangement uses TRBV19 and TRBJ1-3, with D uncertain. This material was obtained from a patient who underwent chemoradiotherapy. The TCR sequence derives from a human donor with HPV-associated anogenital cancer. As DNA, the CDR3 is TGTGCCAGTATGCTCAACTCTGGAAACACCATATATTTT. Translating gives CASMLNSGNTIYF. Looking up the rest from reference TRBV19 and TRBJ1-3 gives the full variable domain: DGGITQSPKYLFRKEGQNVTLSCEQNLNHDAMYWYRQDPGQGLRLIYYSQIVNDFQKGDIAEGYSVSREKKESFPLTVTSAQKNPTAFYLCASMLNSGNTIYFGEGSWLTVV.